The text below deals with one T cell receptor (beta chain). Germline values: CDR1 SGHRS, CDR2 YFSETQ. Trimming at V came to 0 bases and at J to 4 bases, leaving 3 bases not matched to a gene. The CDR3 spans 14 residues. The data derive from a study of T cells in tumors after PD-1 blockade. Produced via immunoSEQ multiplex PCR; TCRdb's table is partial and in-frame only. The sample contains more than 3,500 clones, roughly 64% of which appear only once. Specimen: tumor tissue, collected before anti-PD-1 treatment. This chain links TRBV5-1 with TRBJ1-1; 7 positions match TRBD1. This clonotype was obtained from a human donor with basal cell carcinoma. CDR3 in amino acids: CASSLASGGTEAFF. In nucleotides, the CDR3 is TGCGCCAGCAGCTTGGCGTCAGGGGGCACTGAAGCTTTCTTT.